Below, 26 T cell receptor beta chains from the same sample are listed, as sequenced in a study of blood T cell repertoires in COVID-19. TCRdb's table, derived via immunoSEQ multiplex PCR, lists solely in-frame clones and lacks some. The sample consists of more than 65,000 clones, roughly 87% of them appearing once. The sample taken for sequencing was peripheral blood. These receptors were taken from a woman between 50 and 59 years old with acute or convalescent COVID-19.

The sample holds a few counts of this clone. The CDR3 sequence: CSVGPHGQYNEQFF. In DNA form, the CDR3 reads TGCAGCGTTGGCCCCCACGGACAGTACAATGAGCAGTTCTTC. This rearrangement joins TRBV29-1 to TRBJ2-1, with D maybe TRBD1 (6 bases). The length of the CDR3 is 14 residues. Germline V gives CDR1 SQVTM, CDR2 ANQGSEA. Deletions cut 4 bases from V and 4 bases from J, with 14 bases between.

The J gene is TRBJ1-5, the V gene TRBV18; possible D gene TRBD1, 5 bases. Trimming removed 4 bases at V and 5 bases at J, with 15 bases between. Germline loops: CDR1 KGHSH, CDR2 LQKENI. The CDR3 totals 15 residues. CDR3 bases: TGTGCCAGCTCACTCTCGGATAGGGGTGATCAGCCCCAGCATTTT. It yields the protein CASSLSDRGDQPQHF.

The CDR3 sequence: CASSYSKQTNYEQYF. The CDR3, as DNA: TGTGCCAGCAGTTACTCGAAACAGACAAATTACGAGCAGTACTTC. V is TRBV6-5 and J is TRBJ2-7; D remains unclear. Germline lookup yields CDR1 MNHEY and CDR2 SVGAGI. V dropped 0 bases and J dropped 4 bases, with 13 bases sitting between them. The CDR3 is 15 residues long.

The chain is built from TRBV6-4 and TRBJ2-3; D remains unclear. The CDR3 has 15 residues. Looked up from germline, CDR1 is MRHNA and CDR2 is SNTAGT. V was clipped by 0 bases and J by 2 bases, with 9 bases between them. The CDR3 sequence is CASSDSYKSTDTQYF. The CDR3 DNA is TGTGCCAGCAGTGACTCGTACAAATCCACAGATACGCAGTATTTT.

V gene TRBV21-1 combines with J gene TRBJ2-2; whether TRBD2, the table's D call, matches the DNA was not checked. TRBV21-1 is flagged as a pseudogene. The CDR3 covers 16 residues. The CDR3 DNA reads as TGTGCCAGCAGCAAACTACGCGGGAGTAGGGCCGGGGAGCTGTTTTTT. The encoded protein is CASSKLRGSRAGELFF.

The DNA for the CDR3 is TGTGCCAGCAGACCTAGGACGGGAGGGGCCAACGTCCTGACTTTC. As protein: CASRPRTGGANVLTF. The rearrangement joins TRBV7-2 to TRBJ2-6; maybe TRBD2 (5 bases). CDR3 length: 15 amino acids. In germline, CDR1 is SGHTA, CDR2 FQGNSA. The V end was cut by 6 bases, the J end by 4 bases, with 13 bases between. Combining the CDR3 with reference TRBV7-2 and TRBJ2-6 gives the whole variable domain GAGVSQSPSNKVTEKGKDVELRCDPISGHTALYWYRQSLGQGLEFLIYFQGNSAPDKSGLPSDRFSAERTGGSVSTLTIQRTQQEDSAVYLCASRPRTGGANVLTFGAGSRLTVL.

DNA for the CDR3: TGCAGCGGGGGGACAGGTGATAACTATGGCTACACCTTC. It translates to CSGGTGDNYGYTF. V is TRBV29-1 and J is TRBJ1-2, with 8 bases fitting TRBD1. Trimming at V came to 7 bases and at J to 1 base, leaving 5 bases not matched to a gene. CDR1 is SQVTM, CDR2 ANQGSEA, per germline. This CDR3 is built from 13 residues.

The CDR3 here is CASSSQREGVTQYF. The CDR3 bases are TGTGCCAGCAGCTCCCAGCGGGAGGGGGTTACGCAGTATTTT. The chain is built from TRBV7-2 and TRBJ2-3; 10 bases line up with TRBD2. This CDR3 has 14 residues. Germline V gives CDR1 SGHTA, CDR2 FQGNSA. V was clipped by 4 bases and J by 8 bases; unmatched bases: 6.

This clone has a handful of counts. The genes are TRBV6-6 and TRBJ1-1, with TRBD1 matching 8 bases. V was pared by 6 bases and J by 4 bases, with 7 bases of the junction left unmatched. CDR1 and CDR2 (germline): MNHNY, SVGAGI (reference sequence). This CDR3 is built from 14 residues. CDR3 sequence: CASSYTTGGTEAFF. The CDR3 DNA reads as TGTGCCAGCAGCTATACCACAGGGGGCACTGAAGCTTTCTTT.

This clone was counted between two and nine times. CDR3 sequence (DNA): TGTGCCAGCAGCGTAGGGTCAGGGGCATGGGGCTACACCTTC. Its protein is CASSVGSGAWGYTF. The chain links TRBV9 to TRBJ1-2; D is possibly TRBD1 (6 bases). The CDR3 runs 14 residues. V was pared by 0 bases and J by 8 bases, with 14 bases between. The germline CDR1 and CDR2 sequences are SGDLS and YYNGEE.

The sample holds a few counts of this clone. V gene TRBV6-2 or TRBV6-3 combines with J gene TRBJ2-7; possible D gene TRBD1, 5 bases. Germline CDR1 MNHEY, CDR2 SVGEGT. The CDR3 sequence is 14 residues long. The V end lost 2 bases, the J end lost 0 bases, and 8 bases lay between the germline ends. CDR3 coding DNA: TGTGCCAGCAGTTACGGGGCCTACTCCTACGAGCAGTACTTC. Its translation is CASSYGAYSYEQYF.

The J gene is TRBJ2-2, the V gene TRBV5-1; TRBD1 aligns across 9 bases. CDR3 length: 17 residues. The junction had 13 bases not matched to a gene; V was cut back by 3 bases and J by 7 bases. Germline values: CDR1 SGHRS, CDR2 YFSETQ. Written as DNA, the CDR3 is TGCGCCAGCAGCTCGCGCTTCGGGACAGGGATTCTCGGGGAGCTGTTTTTT. The encoded protein is CASSSRFGTGILGELFF. The complete variable domain, with remaining parts taken from reference TRBV5-1 and TRBJ2-2, reads KAGVTQTPRYLIKTRGQQVTLSCSPISGHRSVSWYQQTPGQGLQFLFEYFSETQRNKGNFPGRFSGRQFSNSRSEMNVSTLELGDSALYLCASSSRFGTGILGELFFGEGSRLTVL.

The chain employs TRBV9 and TRBJ2-3; D is perhaps TRBD2 (6 bases). This CDR3 has 16 amino acids. Germline V gene sequence: CDR1 SGDLS, CDR2 YYNGEE. V was cut by 0 bases and J by 0 bases, with 11 bases left in between. The CDR3, as DNA: TGTGCCAGCAGCGTAGGAGTCGGGACTAGCACAGATACGCAGTATTTT. Translating gives CASSVGVGTSTDTQYF.

V and J are TRBV9 and TRBJ2-5; 10 bases fit TRBD1. CDR3 length equals 15 residues. Germline V gene sequence: CDR1 SGDLS, CDR2 YYNGEE. V was pared by 4 bases and J by 5 bases, with 8 bases of the junction left unmatched. The CDR3 DNA follows: TGTGCCAGCAGCACCGGGACAGGGGCAGAGGAGACCCAGTACTTC. Translation gives CASSTGTGAEETQYF.

The chain joins TRBV19 to TRBJ1-2; the match to TRBD1 covers 9 bases. Germline V gene sequence: CDR1 LNHDA, CDR2 SQIVND (reference sequence). The CDR3 length is 14 residues. Trimming at V came to 5 bases and at J to 7 bases, leaving 8 bases not matched to a gene. The CDR3 protein is CASSSGQGVRGYTF. CDR3 coding DNA: TGTGCCAGTAGTTCGGGACAGGGAGTGCGTGGCTACACCTTC.

The J gene is TRBJ1-6, the V gene TRBV6-6, with D tentatively TRBD1 (5 bases). V lost 10 bases to trimming and J lost 8 bases, with 12 bases between them. Germline V gives CDR1 MNHNY, CDR2 SVGAGI (reference sequence). The CDR3 is made up of 12 amino acids. The CDR3 here is CAIHGGDSPLHF. The CDR3 bases are TGTGCCATCCACGGAGGGGATTCACCCCTCCACTTT.

The chain is built from TRBV7-3 and TRBJ1-2, with a weak D call TRBD1 (6 bases). Germline V lookup: CDR1 SGHTA, CDR2 FQGTGA. V shed 2 bases and J shed 4 bases, with 8 bases lying between them. The CDR3 extends over 13 amino acids. DNA for the CDR3: TGTGCCAGCAGCTTAGGGGGGGCCTATGGCTACACCTTC. Protein: CASSLGGAYGYTF. The whole variable domain, filled in from reference TRBV7-3 and TRBJ1-2, reads GAGVSQTPSNKVTEKGKYVELRCDPISGHTALYWYRQSLGQGPEFLIYFQGTGAADDSGLPNDRFFAVRPEGSVSTLKIQRTERGDSAVYLCASSLGGAYGYTFGSGTRLTVV.

The chain employs TRBV30 and TRBJ2-1, with 8 bases fitting TRBD2. V lost 3 bases to trimming and J lost 2 bases; unmatched junction nucleotides: 3. The CDR3 has 14 amino acids. Germline V CDR1 and CDR2: GTSNPN, SVGIG (reference sequence). The DNA of the CDR3 is TGTGCCTGGAGGTCGGGAGGGCCCTACAATGAGCAGTTCTTC. This codes for CAWRSGGPYNEQFF.

The chain employs TRBV12-3 or TRBV12-4 and TRBJ1-1; maybe TRBD1 (5 bases). Trimming took 3 bases from V and 1 from J, leaving 6 bases between them. This CDR3 has 13 residues. In DNA form, the CDR3 reads TGTGCCAGCAGTTTTACAGGGAACACTGAAGCTTTCTTT. Protein: CASSFTGNTEAFF.

This sequence joins TRBV15 and TRBJ1-2, with a weak D call TRBD1 (6 bases). The germline V gene has CDR1 LNHNV and CDR2 YYDKDF (reference sequence). The CDR3 consists of 16 residues. V lost 0 bases to trimming and J lost 7 bases, with 18 bases between them. CDR3 sequence: CATSRDLATGPSGYTF. The CDR3, as DNA: TGTGCCACCAGCAGAGATTTAGCGACAGGACCGAGTGGCTACACCTTC.

V is TRBV10-3 and J is TRBJ1-1; 9 nucleotides agree with TRBD1. Germline V gives CDR1 ENHRY, CDR2 SYGVKD. V lost 10 bases, J lost 3 bases, and 6 bases stayed unmatched. The CDR3 has 13 amino acids. CDR3 region: CANRDRADTEAFF. CDR3 coding DNA: TGTGCCAATCGGGACAGGGCGGACACTGAAGCTTTCTTT.

The CDR3 DNA reads TGTGCCAGCAGCCAGGGGGACAGGGGGAATTCACCCCTCCACTTT. The encoded protein is CASSQGDRGNSPLHF. V is TRBV7-9 and J is TRBJ1-6; TRBD1 matches at 11 bases. V trimming: 5 bases; J trimming: 7 bases; junction bases outside the gene matches: 4. The CDR3 sequence is 15 residues long. Per the germline V gene, CDR1 is SEHNR and CDR2 is FQNEAQ (reference sequence).

The CDR3 DNA follows: TGTGCCAGCTCAATACCGGGACTGAGGGATTACAAAGAGACCCAGTACTTC. Translated: CASSIPGLRDYKETQYF. J is TRBJ2-5 and V is TRBV18, with D tentatively TRBD2 (6 bases). CDR1 is KGHSH and CDR2 is LQKENI in the germline V gene. The CDR3 has 17 residues. V lost 5 bases and J 3 bases, leaving 22 bases between the germline ends.

There are a few counts of this clone. The chain recombines TRBV6-6 with TRBJ1-4; D might be TRBD1 (5 bases). From germline, CDR1 is MNHNY and CDR2 SVGAGI (reference sequence). This CDR3 region has 14 residues. V lost 7 bases and J 4 bases, leaving 13 bases between the germline ends. Here the CDR3 DNA reads TGTGCCAGCATCAGGGATTCTCTTAATGAAAAACTGTTTTTT. Amino acid sequence: CASIRDSLNEKLFF.

The chain has TRBV6-2 or TRBV6-3 and TRBJ1-1; D gene ambiguous. V dropped 6 bases and J dropped 4 bases, with 9 bases sitting between them. The CDR3 sequence is 12 residues long. Per the germline V gene, CDR1 is MNHEY and CDR2 is SVGEGT. The CDR3 loop is CASSSRFTEAFF. In nucleotides, the CDR3 is TGTGCCAGCAGCTCTAGGTTCACTGAAGCTTTCTTT.

This clone showed up just a few times. V and J are TRBV5-6 and TRBJ1-1; the D is unclear. V lost 1 base to trimming and J lost 11 bases, with 12 bases between them. Germline CDR1 reads SGHDT; CDR2 reads YYEEEE. There are 12 residues in the CDR3. The DNA for the CDR3 is TGTGCCAGCAGCTTGAAGGAGTACGTGGCTTTCTTT. This gives the protein CASSLKEYVAFF.